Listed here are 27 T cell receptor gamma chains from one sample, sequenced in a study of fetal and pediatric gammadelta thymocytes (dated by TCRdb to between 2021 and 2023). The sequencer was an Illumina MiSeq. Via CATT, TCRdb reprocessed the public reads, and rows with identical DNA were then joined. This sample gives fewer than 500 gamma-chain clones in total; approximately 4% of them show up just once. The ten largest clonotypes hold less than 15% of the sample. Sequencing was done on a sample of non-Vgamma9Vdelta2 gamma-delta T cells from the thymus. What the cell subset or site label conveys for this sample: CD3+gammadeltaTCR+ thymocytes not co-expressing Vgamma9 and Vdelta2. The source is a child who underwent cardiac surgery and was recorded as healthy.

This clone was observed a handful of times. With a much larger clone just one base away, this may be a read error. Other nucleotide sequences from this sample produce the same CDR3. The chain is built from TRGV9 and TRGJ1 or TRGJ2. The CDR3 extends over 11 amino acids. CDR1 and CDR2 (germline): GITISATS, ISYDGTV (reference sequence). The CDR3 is CALWEVCRKLF. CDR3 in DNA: TGTGCCTTGTGGGAGGTGTGTCGGAAACTTTTT.

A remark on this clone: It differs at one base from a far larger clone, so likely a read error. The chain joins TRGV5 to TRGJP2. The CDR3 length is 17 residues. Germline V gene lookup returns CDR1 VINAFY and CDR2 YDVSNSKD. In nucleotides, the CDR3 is TGTGCCTCCTGGGACAGGCTTAGTTATAGTAGTGATTGGATCAAGACGTTT. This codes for CASWDRLSYSSDWIKTF.

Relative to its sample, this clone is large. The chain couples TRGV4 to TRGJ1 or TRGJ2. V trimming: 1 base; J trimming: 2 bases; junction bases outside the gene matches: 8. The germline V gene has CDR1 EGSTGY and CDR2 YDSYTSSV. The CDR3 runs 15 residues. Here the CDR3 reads CATWDGYSYYYKKLF. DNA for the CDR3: TGTGCCACCTGGGATGGCTACTCCTATTATTATAAGAAACTCTTT.

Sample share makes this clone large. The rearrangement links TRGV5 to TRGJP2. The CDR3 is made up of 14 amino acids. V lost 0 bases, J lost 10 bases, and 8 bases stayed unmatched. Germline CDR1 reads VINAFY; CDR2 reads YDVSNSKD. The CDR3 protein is CATWDRQRGWIKTF. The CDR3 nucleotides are TGTGCCACCTGGGACAGGCAGAGGGGTTGGATCAAGACGTTT.

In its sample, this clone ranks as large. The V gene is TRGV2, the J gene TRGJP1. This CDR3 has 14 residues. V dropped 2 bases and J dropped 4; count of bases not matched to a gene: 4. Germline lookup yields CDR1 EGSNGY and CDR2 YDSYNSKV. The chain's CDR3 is CATWDARTGWFKIF. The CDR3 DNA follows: TGTGCCACCTGGGACGCGCGCACTGGTTGGTTCAAGATATTT.

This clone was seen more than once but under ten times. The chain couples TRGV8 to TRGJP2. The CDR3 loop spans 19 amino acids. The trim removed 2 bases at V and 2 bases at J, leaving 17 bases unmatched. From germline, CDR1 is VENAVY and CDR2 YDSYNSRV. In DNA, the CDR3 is TGTGCCACCTGGGATACCCACCCCCGGCCGGGAAGTAGTGATTGGATCAAGACGTTT. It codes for CATWDTHPRPGSSDWIKTF.

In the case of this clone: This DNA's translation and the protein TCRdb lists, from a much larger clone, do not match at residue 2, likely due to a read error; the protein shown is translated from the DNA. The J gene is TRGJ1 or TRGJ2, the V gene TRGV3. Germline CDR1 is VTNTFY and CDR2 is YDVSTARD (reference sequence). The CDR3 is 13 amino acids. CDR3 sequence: CTTWDRLPYKKLF. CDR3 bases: TGTACCACCTGGGACAGGCTACCCTATAAGAAACTCTTT.

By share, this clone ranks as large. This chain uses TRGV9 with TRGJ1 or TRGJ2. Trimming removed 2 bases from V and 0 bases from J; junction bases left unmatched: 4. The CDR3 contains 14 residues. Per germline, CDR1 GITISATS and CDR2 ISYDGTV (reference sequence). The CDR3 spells CALWEASNYYKKLF. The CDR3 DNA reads TGTGCCTTGTGGGAGGCCTCGAATTATTATAAGAAACTCTTT.

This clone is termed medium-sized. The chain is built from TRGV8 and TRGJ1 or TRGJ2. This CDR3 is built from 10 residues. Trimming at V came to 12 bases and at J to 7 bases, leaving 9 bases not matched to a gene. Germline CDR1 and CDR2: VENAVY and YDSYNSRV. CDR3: CAPPRYKKLF. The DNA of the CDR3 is TGTGCCCCCCCAAGGTATAAGAAACTCTTT.

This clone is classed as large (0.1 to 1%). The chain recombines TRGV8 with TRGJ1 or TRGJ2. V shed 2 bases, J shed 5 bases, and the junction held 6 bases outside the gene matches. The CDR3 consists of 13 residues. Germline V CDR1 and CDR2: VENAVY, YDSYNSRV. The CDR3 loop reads CATWDKGDYKKLF. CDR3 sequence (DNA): TGTGCCACCTGGGATAAAGGGGATTATAAGAAACTCTTT.

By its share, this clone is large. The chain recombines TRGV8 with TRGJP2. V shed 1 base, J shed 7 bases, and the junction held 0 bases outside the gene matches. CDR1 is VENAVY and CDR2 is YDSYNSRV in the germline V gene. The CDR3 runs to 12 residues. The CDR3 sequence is CATWDSDWIKTF. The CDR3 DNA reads TGTGCCACCTGGGATAGTGATTGGATCAAGACGTTT.

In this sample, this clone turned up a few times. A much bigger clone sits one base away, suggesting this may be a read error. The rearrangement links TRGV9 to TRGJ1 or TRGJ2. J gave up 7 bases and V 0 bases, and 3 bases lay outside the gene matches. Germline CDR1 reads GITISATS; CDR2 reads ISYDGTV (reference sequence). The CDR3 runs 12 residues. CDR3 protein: CALWEVPYKKLF. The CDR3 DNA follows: TGTGCCTTGTGGGAGGTGCCGTATAAGAAACTCTTT.

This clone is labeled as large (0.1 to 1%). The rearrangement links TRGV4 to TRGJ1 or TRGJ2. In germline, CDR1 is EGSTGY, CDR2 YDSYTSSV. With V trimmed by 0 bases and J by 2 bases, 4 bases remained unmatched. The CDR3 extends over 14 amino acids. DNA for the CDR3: TGTGCCACCTGGGATGGGCCCCATTATTATAAGAAACTCTTT. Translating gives CATWDGPHYYKKLF.

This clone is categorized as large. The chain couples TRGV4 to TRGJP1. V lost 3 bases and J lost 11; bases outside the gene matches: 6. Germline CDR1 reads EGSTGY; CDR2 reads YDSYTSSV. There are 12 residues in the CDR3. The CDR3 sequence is CATWDSRWFKIF. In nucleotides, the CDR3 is TGTGCCACCTGGGATAGCAGGTGGTTCAAGATATTT.

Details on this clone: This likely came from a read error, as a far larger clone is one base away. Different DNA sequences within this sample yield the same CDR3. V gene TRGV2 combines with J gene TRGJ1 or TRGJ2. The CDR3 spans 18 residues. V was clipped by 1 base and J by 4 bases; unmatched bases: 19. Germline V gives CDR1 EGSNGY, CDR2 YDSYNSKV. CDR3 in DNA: TGTGCCACCTGGGACGGACCGTGTGGTGGGGGGGTATATTATAAGAAACTCTTT. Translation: CATWDGPCGGGVYYKKLF.

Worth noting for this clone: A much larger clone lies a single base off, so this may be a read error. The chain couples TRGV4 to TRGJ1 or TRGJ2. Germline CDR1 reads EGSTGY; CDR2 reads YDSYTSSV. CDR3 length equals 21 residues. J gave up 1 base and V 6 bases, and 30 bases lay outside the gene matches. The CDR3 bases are TGTGCCACCTGGCGATTGGCCACCGGGTTGACCTGTGGGGCCAATTATTATAAGAAACTCTTT. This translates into CATWRLATGLTCGANYYKKLF.

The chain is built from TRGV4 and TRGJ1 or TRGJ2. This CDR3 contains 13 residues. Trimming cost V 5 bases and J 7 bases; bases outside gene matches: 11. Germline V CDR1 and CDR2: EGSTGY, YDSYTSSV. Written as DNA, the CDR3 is TGTGCCACCTGGGCCGGAGGGTGGTATAAGAAACTCTTT. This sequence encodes CATWAGGWYKKLF.

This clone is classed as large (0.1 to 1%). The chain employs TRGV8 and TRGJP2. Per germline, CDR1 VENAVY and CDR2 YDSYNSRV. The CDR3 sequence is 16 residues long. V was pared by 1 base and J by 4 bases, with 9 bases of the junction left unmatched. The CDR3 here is CATWDRVPFSDWIKTF. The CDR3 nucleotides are TGTGCCACCTGGGATAGAGTCCCCTTTAGTGATTGGATCAAGACGTTT.

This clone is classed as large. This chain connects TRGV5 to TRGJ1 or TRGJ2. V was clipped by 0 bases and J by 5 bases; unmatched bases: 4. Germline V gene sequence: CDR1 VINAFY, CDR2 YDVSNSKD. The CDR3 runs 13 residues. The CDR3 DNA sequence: TGTGCCACCTGGGACAGGCCCGATTATAAGAAACTCTTT. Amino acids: CATWDRPDYKKLF.

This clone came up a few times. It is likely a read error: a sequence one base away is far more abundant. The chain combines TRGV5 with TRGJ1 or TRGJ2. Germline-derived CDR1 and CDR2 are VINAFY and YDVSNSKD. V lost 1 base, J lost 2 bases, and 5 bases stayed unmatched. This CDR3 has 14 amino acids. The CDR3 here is CATWDRHYYYKKLF. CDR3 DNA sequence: TGTGCCACCTGGGACAGACATTATTATTATAAGAAACTCTTT.

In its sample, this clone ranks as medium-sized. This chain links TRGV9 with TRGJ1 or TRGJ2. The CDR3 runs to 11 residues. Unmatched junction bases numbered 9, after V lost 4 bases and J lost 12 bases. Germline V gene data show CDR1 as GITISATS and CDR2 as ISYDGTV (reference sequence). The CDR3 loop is CALWDSSGKLF. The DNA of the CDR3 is TGTGCCTTGTGGGACTCATCGGGGAAACTCTTT.

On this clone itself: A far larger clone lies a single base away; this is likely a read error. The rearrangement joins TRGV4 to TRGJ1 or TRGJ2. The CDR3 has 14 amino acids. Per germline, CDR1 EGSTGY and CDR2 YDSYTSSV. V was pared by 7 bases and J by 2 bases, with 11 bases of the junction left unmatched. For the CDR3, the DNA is TGTGCCACCTGTGATCGTAGGCATTATTATAAGAAACTCTTT. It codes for CATCDRRHYYKKLF.

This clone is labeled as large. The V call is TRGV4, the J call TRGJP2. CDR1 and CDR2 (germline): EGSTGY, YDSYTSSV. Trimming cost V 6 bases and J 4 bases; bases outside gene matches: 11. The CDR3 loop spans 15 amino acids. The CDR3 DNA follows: TGTGCCACCTGGCAGCGAGATTATAGTGATTGGATCAAGACGTTT. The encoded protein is CATWQRDYSDWIKTF.

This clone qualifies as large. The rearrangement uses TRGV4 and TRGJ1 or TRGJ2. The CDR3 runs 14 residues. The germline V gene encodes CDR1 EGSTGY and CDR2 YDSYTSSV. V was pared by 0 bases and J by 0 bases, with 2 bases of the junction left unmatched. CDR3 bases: TGTGCCACCTGGGATGGGCCGAATTATTATAAGAAACTCTTT. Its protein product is CATWDGPNYYKKLF.

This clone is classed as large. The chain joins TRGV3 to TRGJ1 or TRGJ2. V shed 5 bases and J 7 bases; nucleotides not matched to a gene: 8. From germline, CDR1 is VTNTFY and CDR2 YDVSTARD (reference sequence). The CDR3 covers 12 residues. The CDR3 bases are TGTGCCACCTGGGTCTTGGGGTATAAGAAACTCTTT. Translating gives CATWVLGYKKLF.

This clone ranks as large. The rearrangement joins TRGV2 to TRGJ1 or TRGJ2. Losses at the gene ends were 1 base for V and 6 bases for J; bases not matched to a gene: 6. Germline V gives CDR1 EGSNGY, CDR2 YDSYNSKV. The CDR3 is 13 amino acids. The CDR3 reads CATWDGYFYKKLF. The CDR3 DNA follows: TGTGCCACCTGGGACGGTTACTTTTATAAGAAACTCTTT.

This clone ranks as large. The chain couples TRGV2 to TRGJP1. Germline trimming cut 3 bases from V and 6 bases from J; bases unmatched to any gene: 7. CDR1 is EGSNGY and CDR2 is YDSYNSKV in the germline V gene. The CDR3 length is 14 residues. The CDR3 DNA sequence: TGTGCCACCTGGGACAAGCTAGCTGGTTGGTTCAAGATATTT. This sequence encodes CATWDKLAGWFKIF.